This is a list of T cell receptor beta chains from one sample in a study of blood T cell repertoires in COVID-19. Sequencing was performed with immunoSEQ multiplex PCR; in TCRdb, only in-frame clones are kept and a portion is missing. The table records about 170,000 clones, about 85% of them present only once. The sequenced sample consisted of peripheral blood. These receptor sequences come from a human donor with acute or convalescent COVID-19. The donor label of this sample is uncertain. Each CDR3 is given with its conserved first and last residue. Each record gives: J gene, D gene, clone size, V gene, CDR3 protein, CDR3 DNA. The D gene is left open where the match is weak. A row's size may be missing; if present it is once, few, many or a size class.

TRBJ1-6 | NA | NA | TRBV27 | CASSFWLDSPLHF | TGTGCCAGCAGTTTCTGGCTGGATTCACCCCTCCACTTT
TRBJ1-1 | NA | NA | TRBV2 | CASSELAAWEAFF | TGTGCCAGCAGTGAACTGGCAGCCTGGGAGGCTTTCTTT
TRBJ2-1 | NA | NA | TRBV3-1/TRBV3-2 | CASSQEAGARHNEQFF | TGTGCCAGCAGCCAAGAAGCAGGTGCCAGGCACAATGAGCAGTTCTTC
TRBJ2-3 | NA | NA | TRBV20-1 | CSASDRTRSTDTQYF | TGCAGTGCTAGTGACCGTACCCGGAGCACAGATACGCAGTATTTT
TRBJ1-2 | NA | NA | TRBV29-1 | CSVDDRTSYTF | TGCAGCGTTGATGACAGAACCTCTTACACCTTC
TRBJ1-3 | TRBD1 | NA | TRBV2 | CASRTTGAGNTIYF | TGTGCCAGCAGAACCACAGGGGCCGGAAACACCATATATTTT
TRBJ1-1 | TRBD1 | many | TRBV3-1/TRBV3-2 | CASKGADEAFF | TGTGCCAGCAAGGGGGCAGATGAAGCTTTCTTT
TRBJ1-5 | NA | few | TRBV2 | CASTPGRNQPQHF | TGTGCCAGCACCCCCGGTCGGAATCAGCCCCAGCATTTT
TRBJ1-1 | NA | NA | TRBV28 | CASYYKDRLNTEAFF | TGTGCCAGCTACTATAAGGACAGATTGAACACTGAAGCTTTCTTT
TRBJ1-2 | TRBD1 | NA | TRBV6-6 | CASSRIGTGETYGYTF | TGTGCCAGCAGTCGAATCGGGACAGGGGAAACCTATGGCTACACCTTC
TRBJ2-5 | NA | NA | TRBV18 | CASSPPGQQETQYF | TGTGCCAGCTCACCACCGGGACAACAAGAGACCCAGTACTTC
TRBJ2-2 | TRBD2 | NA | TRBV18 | CASSPPGGLVTGELFF | TGTGCCAGCTCACCACCGGGGGGACTAGTGACCGGGGAGCTGTTTTTT
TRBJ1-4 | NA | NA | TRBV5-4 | CASSPSGGSGEKLFF | TGTGCCAGCAGTCCCTCGGGGGGGAGTGGTGAAAAACTGTTTTTT
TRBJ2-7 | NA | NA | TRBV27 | CASSSDPLYPGSYEQYF | TGTGCCAGCAGTTCCGACCCCCTTTACCCAGGGTCCTACGAGCAGTACTTC
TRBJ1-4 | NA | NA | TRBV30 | CAWSSIVGGEKLFF | TGTGCCTGGAGTTCTATTGTTGGAGGTGAAAAACTGTTTTTT
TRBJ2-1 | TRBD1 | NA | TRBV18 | CASSPPGTGERNEQFF | TGTGCCAGCTCACCTCCCGGGACAGGGGAACGCAATGAGCAGTTCTTC
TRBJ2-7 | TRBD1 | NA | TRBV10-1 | CASSGGTGVAYEQYF | TGCGCCAGCAGTGGGGGCACAGGGGTAGCCTACGAGCAGTACTTC
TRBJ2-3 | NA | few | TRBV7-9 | CASSSDRFYADTQYF | TGTGCCAGCAGCTCCGACAGGTTTTACGCAGATACGCAGTATTTT
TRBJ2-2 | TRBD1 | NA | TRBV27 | CASSLFARQGDGELFF | TGTGCCAGCAGTTTATTCGCTCGCCAGGGGGACGGGGAGCTGTTTTTT
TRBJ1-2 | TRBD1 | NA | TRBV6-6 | CASIFDRGGSGYTF | TGTGCCAGCATTTTTGACAGGGGAGGATCGGGCTACACCTTC
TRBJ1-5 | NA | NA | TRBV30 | CAWSRDSNQPQHF | TGTGCCTGGAGTCGGGATAGCAATCAGCCCCAGCATTTT
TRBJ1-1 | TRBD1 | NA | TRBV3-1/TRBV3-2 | CASSRSDRASVNTEAFF | TGTGCCAGCAGCCGCTCCGACAGGGCGTCAGTGAACACTGAAGCTTTCTTT
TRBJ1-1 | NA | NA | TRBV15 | CATSRDPVNEAFF | TGTGCCACCAGCAGAGATCCCGTAAATGAAGCTTTCTTT
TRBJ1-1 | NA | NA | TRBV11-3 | CASSLRMGANTEAFF | TGTGCCAGCAGCTTAAGAATGGGGGCCAACACTGAAGCTTTCTTT
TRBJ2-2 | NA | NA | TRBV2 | CASRPFGLYTGELFF | TGTGCCAGCAGACCCTTCGGGTTGTACACCGGGGAGCTGTTTTTT
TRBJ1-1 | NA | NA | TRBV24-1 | CATSDFTGEAFF | TGTGCCACCAGTGACTTTACAGGTGAAGCTTTCTTT